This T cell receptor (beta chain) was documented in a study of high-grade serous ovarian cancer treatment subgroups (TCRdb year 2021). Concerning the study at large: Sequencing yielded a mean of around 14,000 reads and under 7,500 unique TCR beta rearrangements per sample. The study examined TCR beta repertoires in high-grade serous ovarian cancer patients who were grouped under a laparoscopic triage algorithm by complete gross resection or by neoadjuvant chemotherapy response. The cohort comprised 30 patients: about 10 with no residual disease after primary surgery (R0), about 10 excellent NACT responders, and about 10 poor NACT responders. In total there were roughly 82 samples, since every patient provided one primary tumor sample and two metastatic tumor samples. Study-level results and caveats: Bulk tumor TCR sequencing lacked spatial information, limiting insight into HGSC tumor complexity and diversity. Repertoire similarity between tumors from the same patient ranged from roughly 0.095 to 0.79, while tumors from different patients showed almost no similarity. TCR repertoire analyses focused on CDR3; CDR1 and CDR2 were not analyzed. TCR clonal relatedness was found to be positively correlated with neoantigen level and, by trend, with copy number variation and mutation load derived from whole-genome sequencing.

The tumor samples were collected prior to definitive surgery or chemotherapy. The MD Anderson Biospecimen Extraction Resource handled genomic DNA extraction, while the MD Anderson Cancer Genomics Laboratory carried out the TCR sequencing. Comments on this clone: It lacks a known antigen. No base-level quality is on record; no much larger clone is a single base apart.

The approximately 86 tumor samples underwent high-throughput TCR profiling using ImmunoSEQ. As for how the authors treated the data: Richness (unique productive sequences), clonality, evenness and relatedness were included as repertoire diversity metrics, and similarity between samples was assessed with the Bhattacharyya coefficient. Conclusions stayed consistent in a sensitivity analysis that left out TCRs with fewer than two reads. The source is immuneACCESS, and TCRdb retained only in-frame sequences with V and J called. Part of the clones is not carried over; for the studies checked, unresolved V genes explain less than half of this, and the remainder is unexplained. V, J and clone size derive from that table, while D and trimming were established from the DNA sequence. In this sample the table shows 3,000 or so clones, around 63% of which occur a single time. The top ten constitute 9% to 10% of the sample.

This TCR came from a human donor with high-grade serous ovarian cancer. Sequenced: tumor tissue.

The nucleotide sequence reads TGTGCCATCACTTCCCCCGGGTCAGATGGCTACACCTTC. The resulting protein is CAITSPGSDGYTF. In this chain, TRBV10-3 is recombined with TRBJ1-2; there is no confident call for the D gene. The germline V gene provides CDR1 ENHRY and CDR2 SYGVKD. The CDR3 starts with the cysteine, ends with the phenylalanine, and has 13 residues. Of the read, only the CDR3 DNA is kept; its 39 bases are in frame from base 1. Relative to germline, V is 7 bases shorter and J is 6 bases shorter, with 15 bases between their ends.